The 10 T cell receptor beta chains below come from one sample, sequenced in a study of tumor-infiltrating lymphocytes in primary liver carcinoma. Germline DNA was also extracted, with blood RNA taken from unsorted whole blood. Total RNA amounting to 450 to 500 ng was the source from which TCR beta cDNA was made with a constant-region primer. Construction of TCR beta libraries relied on three successive nested multiplex PCR rounds employing slightly modified ARM-PCR. PCR rounds one and two used TRBV1-TRBV30 forward primers with a C-beta reverse primer for approximately 11 cycles each. Each CDR3 protein gets one entry after TCRdb re-called the multiplex PCR reads with MiXCR. The profile shows fewer than 350,000 distinct CDR3 sequences, 50% to 70% of them singletons. Sequenced input: peripheral blood. These TCRs come from a man aged 35 to 55 with primary liver carcinoma and hepatitis B virus infection.

On this clonotype itself: A much larger clonotype is one base distant, so this may be a read error. The missing conserved phenylalanine or tryptophan at the end of this CDR3 makes a read error likely. The rearrangement links TRBV6-1 to TRBJ2-3; 7 bases map to TRBD2. The germline gives CDR1 MNHNS, CDR2 SASEGT. There are 18 residues in the CDR3. J lost 0 bases, V lost 7 bases, and 16 bases had no gene match. CDR3 sequence: CASIASSGEEISTDTQYY. In DNA, the CDR3 is TGTGCCAGCATCGCATCGAGCGGGGAAGAGATTAGCACAGATACGCAGTATTAT.

The chain carries TRBV5-1 and TRBJ2-2; a weak D match, TRBD1 (6 bases). V was trimmed by 4 bases and J by 6 bases, leaving 13 bases between them. The germline gives CDR1 SGHRS, CDR2 YFSETQ. The CDR3 contains 14 residues. For the CDR3, the DNA is TGCGCCAGCAGCCCCGGGACATCCGCCGGGGAGCTGTTTTTT. It specifies CASSPGTSAGELFF.

As for this clonotype: A read error may produce the germline difference seen at one junction end. The V and J genes are TRBV12-3 or TRBV12-4 and TRBJ1-1; no firm D call. The CDR3 is 12 amino acids. The CDR3 DNA reads as TGTGCCGGCAGCCCGATTGGCACTGAAGCTATCTTT. This sequence encodes CAGSPIGTEAIF.

Points on this clonotype: A much larger clone differs by one base, so this may be a read error. The chain links TRBV4-3 to TRBJ2-2; possibly TRBD2 for D (5 bases). The CDR3 length is 13 residues. Looked up from germline, CDR1 is LGHNA and CDR2 is YSLEER. CDR3 protein: CASSQGGTGEPFF. The CDR3 coding sequence is TGCGCCAGCAGCCAGGGCGGAACCGGGGAGCCGTTTTTT.

Of note for this clonotype: One end of the junction fails to match germline, which may point to a read error. V and J are TRBV29-1 and TRBJ1-2, with D maybe TRBD1 (5 bases). The germline CDR1 and CDR2 sequences are SQVTM and ANQGSEA. The CDR3 runs to 13 residues. The CDR3 loop reads CRGGYIRDSGYTF. The CDR3 region has the DNA TGCAGGGGTGGGTATATCCGGGACTCTGGCTACACGTTC.

The chain links TRBV2 to TRBJ2-3; possibly TRBD2 for D (5 bases). Trimming cost V 6 bases and J 0 bases, with 22 bases left between them. The CDR3 spans 18 residues. CDR1 and CDR2 (germline): SNHLY, FYNNEI. CDR3 nucleotides: TGTGCCAGCAGGATCCGACTGGCGGGTGGGATAAGCACAGATACGCAGTATTTT. It codes for CASRIRLAGGISTDTQYF.

Of note for this clonotype: One base away lies a much larger clone, so this may be a sequencing read error. The chain joins TRBV29-1 to TRBJ1-3; TRBD1 is a possible D gene (6 bases). CDR1 is SQVTM, CDR2 ANQGSEA, per germline. The CDR3 spans 12 residues. The CDR3 DNA follows: TGCAGCGTTCGCCCAGGGGAACACACCTTATATTTT. Translated, it gives CSVRPGEHTLYF.

This chain uses TRBV6-5 with TRBJ2-7, with a weak D call TRBD2 (6 bases). The germline V gene encodes CDR1 MNHEY and CDR2 SVGAGI. The CDR3 runs 15 residues. The V end lost 4 bases, the J end lost 6 bases, and 19 bases lay between the germline ends. The CDR3 reads CASSSLLTGVREQYF. The CDR3 DNA sequence: TGTGCCAGCAGTTCCTTACTAACGGGAGTTCGCGAGCAGTACTTC.

This clonotype was recorded once. This may be a read error, as it is one base from a much larger clone. The chain joins TRBV6-1 to TRBJ2-7; 8 nucleotides line up with TRBD2. The V gene end was trimmed by 6 bases and the J gene end by 2 bases; junction bases not matched to a gene: 3. Germline CDR1 is MNHNS and CDR2 is SASEGT. This CDR3 is built from 13 residues. The CDR3 nucleotides are TGTGCCAGCAGAATAGCGGGGACCTACGAGCAGTACTTC. Translating it yields CASRIAGTYEQYF.

A remark on this clonotype: One end of the junction is discordant with germline, which a read error may explain. The chain couples TRBV4-1 to TRBJ1-3; D gene uncertain. This CDR3 has 17 residues. Germline V gene sequence: CDR1 MGHRA, CDR2 YSYEKL. The CDR3 loop is CASRQGPLPISGNTIYF. Written as DNA, the CDR3 is TGCGCCAGCAGACAAGGTCCCCTTCCGATCTCTGGAAACACCATATATTTT.